These T cell receptor beta chains were read from a single sample in a study of T cell repertoires in cytomegalovirus infection. From the reads, TCRdb called clonotypes with MiXCR, one entry per CDR3 protein. Here the sample spans about 530,000 distinct CDR3 sequences, approximately 25% being singletons. Sequencing was done on a sample of PBMCs. The receptors derive from a human donor in good health (CMV status not recorded). Some clones in this sample may be carry-over from other donors' samples. Both conserved end residues are part of each CDR3. The order of the fields is clone size, D gene, V gene, J gene, CDR3 protein, CDR3 DNA. The D gene is left open where the match is weak. Only some rows state a clone size, as once, few, many or a class for expanded clones.

>few|TRBD1|TRBV7-2|TRBJ2-7
CASSLKGQTPGEQYF
TGTGCCAGCAGCTTAAAGGGACAGACCCCTGGCGAGCAGTACTTC
>few|NA|TRBV10-3|TRBJ1-2
CAISESTVGYTF
TGTGCCATCAGTGAGTCGACTGTTGGCTACACCTTC
>many|TRBD2|TRBV7-8|TRBJ2-1
CASSLVVTSGRARNEQFF
TGTGCCAGCAGCTTAGTCGTGACTAGCGGGAGGGCCCGGAATGAGCAGTTCTTC
>NA|NA|TRBV12-3/TRBV12-4|TRBJ2-7
CASSLSGGPSQEQYF
TGTGCCAGCAGTTTAAGCGGAGGGCCGTCTCAGGAGCAGTACTTC
>NA|NA|TRBV20-1|TRBJ2-7
CSARPPTRDNSYEQYF
TGCAGTGCTAGGCCTCCAACCCGGGACAACTCCTACGAGCAGTACTTC
>NA|NA|TRBV15|TRBJ1-4
CATSSSDGLNEKLFF
TGTGCCACCAGCAGCTCGGACGGACTTAATGAAAAACTGTTTTTT
>few|TRBD2|TRBV6-2/TRBV6-3|TRBJ2-1
CASSTSGTSYNEQFF
TGTGCCAGCAGCACTAGCGGGACCTCCTACAATGAGCAGTTCTTC
>NA|NA|TRBV2|TRBJ1-2
CASSELGRTNYGYTF
TGTGCCAGCAGTGAGTTAGGCAGAACCAACTATGGCTACACCTTC
>NA|TRBD1|TRBV15|TRBJ2-1
CATSSGQGIDEQFF
TGTGCCACCAGCTCGGGACAGGGGATCGATGAGCAGTTCTTC
>NA|NA|TRBV15|TRBJ2-3
CATSSRGGMGDTQYF
TGTGCCACCAGCAGTCGGGGCGGGATGGGTGATACGCAGTATTTT
>once|NA|TRBV4-3|TRBJ2-2
CASSLRGGRITGELFF
TGCGCCAGCAGCCTGAGGGGCGGCAGGATCACCGGGGAGCTGTTTTTT
>few|NA|TRBV6-1|TRBJ1-1
CASSETPTANTEAFF
TGTGCCAGCAGTGAAACCCCGACAGCGAACACTGAAGCTTTCTTT
>NA|NA|TRBV27|TRBJ2-5
CASSTRDGQETQYF
TGTGCCAGCAGCACCCGGGACGGACAAGAGACCCAGTACTTC
>many|NA|TRBV28|TRBJ1-2
CASSRNGQFYGYTF
TGTGCCAGCAGTCGTAATGGACAGTTCTATGGCTACACCTTC
>many|NA|TRBV4-3|TRBJ1-2
CASSQTVGANYGYTF
TGCGCCAGCAGCCAAACGGTCGGGGCTAACTATGGCTACACCTTC
>once|NA|TRBV6-5|TRBJ1-1
CASSGRRKPEAFF
TGTGCCAGCAGTGGTCGGAGAAAGCCTGAAGCTTTCTTT
>few|TRBD2|TRBV19|TRBJ2-2
CASRRTSGNTGELFF
TGTGCCAGTAGAAGGACTAGCGGTAACACCGGGGAGCTGTTTTTT
>many|TRBD2|TRBV7-6|TRBJ2-2
CASSLVASGVNGELFF
TGTGCCAGCAGCTTAGTTGCTAGCGGGGTAAACGGGGAGCTGTTTTTT
>NA|NA|TRBV7-9|TRBJ1-5
CASSLTGSGNQPQHF
TGTGCCAGCAGCTTAACGGGGAGTGGCAATCAGCCCCAGCATTTT
>NA|TRBD2|TRBV3-1|TRBJ2-7
CASRNSGTYEQYF
TGTGCCAGCAGAAATAGCGGGACCTACGAGCAGTACTTC
>many|NA|TRBV7-9|TRBJ1-3
CASSRDGNTIYF
TGTGCCAGCTCCAGGGATGGAAACACCATATATTTT
>few|TRBD1|TRBV14|TRBJ2-3
CASSHRQGTDTQYF
TGTGCCAGCAGCCACCGACAGGGGACAGATACGCAGTATTTT
>few|NA|TRBV7-6|TRBJ2-5
CASSFRPAGQETQYF
TGTGCCAGCAGCTTTAGACCGGCAGGCCAAGAGACCCAGTACTTC
>few|NA|TRBV19|TRBJ1-2
CASSPTVPGGYTF
TGTGCCAGTAGTCCGACGGTGCCGGGAGGCTACACCTTC
>many|TRBD2|TRBV7-2|TRBJ2-1
CASSLRGTSGYNEQFF
TGTGCCAGCAGCTTACGAGGGACTAGCGGGTACAATGAGCAGTTCTTC
>few|NA|TRBV27|TRBJ2-5
CASKSGEQSETQYF
TGTGCCAGCAAGTCCGGGGAGCAGTCAGAGACCCAGTACTTC
>few|NA|TRBV19|TRBJ2-7
CASSMGQAYEQYF
TGTGCCAGTAGTATGGGTCAGGCCTACGAGCAGTACTTC
>NA|TRBD2|TRBV7-6|TRBJ2-1
CATQGLEPNNEQFF
TGTGCCACACAGGGACTAGAACCCAACAATGAGCAGTTCTTC
>NA|NA|TRBV20-1|TRBJ2-1
CSATYPGGGTYNEQFF
TGCAGTGCTACCTACCCCGGGGGCGGGACGTACAATGAGCAGTTCTTC